The 19 T cell receptor beta chains reported below all come from one sample, sequenced in a study of T cells after yellow fever vaccination. TCRdb itself ran the 5' RACE reads through MiXCR, one entry per CDR3 protein. The table includes about 120,000 distinct CDR3 sequences, more than 7.5% detected once. The sequences come from CD8+ T cells sorted from PBMCs, collected on the day of the yellow fever booster vaccination. These receptor sequences come from a man aged 18 to 29 who received the YFV17D yellow fever vaccine.

This clonotype was seen ten or more times. This sequence joins TRBV4-2 and TRBJ2-1; 13 nucleotides match TRBD2. With 3 bases clipped from V and 8 bases from J, the junction kept 13 bases outside the gene matches. CDR1 LGHNA and CDR2 YNFKEQ come from the germline V gene. This CDR3 comprises 18 residues. CDR3 sequence: CASSQDQLAGGLWDEQFF. The CDR3 DNA sequence: TGTGCCAGCAGCCAGGACCAACTAGCGGGGGGGCTATGGGATGAGCAGTTCTTC.

This clonotype was seen more than once but under ten times. This chain links TRBV6-6 with TRBJ2-3; TRBD2 matches 8 bases. J was trimmed by 2 bases and V by 0 bases; bases with no gene match: 4. This CDR3 comprises 16 residues. CDR1 and CDR2 from the germline V gene are MNHNY and SVGAGI (reference sequence). The CDR3 spells CASSYSGLAATDTQYF. In DNA form, the CDR3 reads TGTGCCAGCAGTTACTCCGGACTAGCCGCCACAGATACGCAGTATTTT.

The chain employs TRBV9 and TRBJ2-7; tentatively, D is TRBD2 (6 bases). This CDR3 region has 17 residues. V lost 0 bases and J lost 5, with 21 bases in between. Germline values: CDR1 SGDLS, CDR2 YYNGEE. CDR3 amino acids: CASSVDVGAVGTHEQYV. CDR3 DNA sequence: TGTGCCAGCAGCGTAGACGTCGGGGCAGTCGGGACTCACGAGCAGTACGTC.

J is TRBJ1-1 and V is TRBV25-1; no firm D call. CDR3 length equals 13 residues. Per the germline V gene, CDR1 is MGHDK and CDR2 is SYGVNS. V gave up 1 base and J gave up 3 bases, with 6 bases separating them. CDR3 DNA: TGTGCCAGCAGTGAATTCAGCTACACTGAAGCTTTCTTT. This gives the protein CASSEFSYTEAFF.

The J gene is TRBJ2-1, the V gene TRBV6-6, with 13 bases identical to TRBD2. V trimming: 6 bases; J trimming: 5 bases; junction bases outside the gene matches: 13. The CDR3 is 18 residues long. Germline-derived CDR1 and CDR2 are MNHNY and SVGAGI (reference sequence). CDR3 bases: TGTGCCAGCAGCCCACTCGGAACCGGGACTAGCGGGGACAATGAGCAGTTCTTC. It encodes CASSPLGTGTSGDNEQFF.

The rearrangement links TRBV10-3 to TRBJ1-5; 8 nucleotides line up with TRBD1. Trimming took 6 bases from V and 4 from J; bases not matched to a gene: 2. Germline-derived CDR1 and CDR2 are ENHRY and SYGVKD. The CDR3 has 13 residues. CDR3 in amino acids: CAIRDRENQPQHF. As DNA, the CDR3 is TGTGCCATCAGGGACAGGGAAAATCAGCCCCAGCATTTT.

The gene calls are TRBV12-3 or TRBV12-4 and TRBJ1-1, with 10 nucleotides matching TRBD1. Losses at the gene ends were 5 bases for V and 4 bases for J; bases not matched to a gene: 4. CDR3 length equals 14 residues. The CDR3 DNA reads as TGTGCCAGCAGTAGAGGGACAGGGGCCACTGAAGCTTTCTTT. It codes for CASSRGTGATEAFF.

In its sample, this clonotype was seen a few times. The chain has TRBV6-4 and TRBJ2-7, with TRBD2 matching 8 bases. The CDR3 loop spans 16 amino acids. Germline V gene lookup returns CDR1 MRHNA and CDR2 SNTAGT. The V gene end was trimmed by 2 bases and the J gene end by 2 bases; junction bases not matched to a gene: 8. The CDR3 nucleotides are TGTGCCAGCAGTGACCGACTAGCGTTGGAACCCTACGAGCAGTACTTC. As protein: CASSDRLALEPYEQYF.

The chain combines TRBV4-3 with TRBJ2-2; D gene unclear. The CDR3 extends over 14 amino acids. Per the germline V gene, CDR1 is LGHNA and CDR2 is YSLEER. With 3 bases removed from V and 4 bases from J, the gap between germline ends came to 9 bases. CDR3 protein: CASSHTTPTGELFF. CDR3 bases: TGCGCCAGCAGCCATACGACACCCACCGGGGAGCTGTTTTTT.

The CDR3 protein is CAISGTSGGSETQYF. CDR3 sequence (DNA): TGTGCCATCAGCGGGACTAGCGGGGGCTCGGAGACCCAGTACTTC. The chain carries TRBV10-3 and TRBJ2-5; the match to TRBD2 covers 14 bases. V was clipped by 6 bases and J by 5 bases; unmatched bases: 5. The CDR3 sequence is 15 residues long. Germline-derived CDR1 and CDR2 are ENHRY and SYGVKD.

This clonotype was picked up a small number of times. The chain carries TRBV18 and TRBJ2-7, with D possibly being TRBD1 (6 bases). The CDR3 runs 13 residues. V was pared by 4 bases and J by 0 bases, with 7 bases between. Germline V gives CDR1 KGHSH, CDR2 LQKENI. The DNA of the CDR3 is TGTGCCAGCTCACAGGACAGCTCCTACGAGCAGTACTTC. This translates into CASSQDSSYEQYF.

In this sample, this clonotype turned up a few times. The chain uses TRBV4-2 and TRBJ2-2; 10 nucleotides match TRBD2. There are 19 residues in the CDR3. J gave up 6 bases and V 2 bases, and 15 bases lay outside the gene matches. Germline V gene sequence: CDR1 LGHNA, CDR2 YNFKEQ. The CDR3 sequence is CASSQRQRGGPGTAGELFF. In DNA form, the CDR3 reads TGTGCCAGCAGCCAAAGGCAGCGGGGGGGCCCGGGGACCGCCGGGGAGCTGTTTTTT.

The table lists this clonotype with a few counts. CDR3 region: CASSPGTSETQYF. The CDR3 DNA reads as TGTGCCAGCAGTCCAGGGACATCTGAGACCCAGTACTTC. The chain employs TRBV6-5 and TRBJ2-5; the D gene is possibly TRBD1 (6 bases). The V end was cut by 5 bases, the J end by 5 bases, with 12 bases between. The CDR3 covers 13 residues. Germline-derived CDR1 and CDR2 are MNHEY and SVGAGI.

This clonotype was counted many times. V gene TRBV29-1 combines with J gene TRBJ2-3; no definite D call. From germline, CDR1 is SQVTM and CDR2 ANQGSEA. The CDR3 is 13 residues long. V shed 3 bases and J shed 3 bases, with 10 bases lying between them. CDR3 sequence reads: CSVDRRLTDTQYF. The CDR3 DNA is TGCAGCGTTGATCGGCGCCTAACAGATACGCAGTATTTT.

This rearrangement joins TRBV5-4 to TRBJ1-1, with TRBD1 matching over 10 bases. CDR1 and CDR2 (germline): SGHNT, YYREEE (reference sequence). CDR3 length equals 15 residues. J was trimmed by 2 bases and V by 4 bases; bases with no gene match: 5. This CDR3 reads CASSPGQGVNTEAFF. For the CDR3, the DNA is TGTGCCAGCAGCCCCGGACAGGGGGTAAACACTGAAGCTTTCTTT.

The chain has TRBV7-9 and TRBJ2-3; D is ambiguous. This CDR3 region has 15 residues. Trimming took off 1 base at V and 5 bases at J, with 13 bases between the two ends. CDR1 SEHNR and CDR2 FQNEAQ come from the germline V gene (reference sequence). The CDR3 sequence is CASSLDYPPGDTQYF. CDR3 sequence (DNA): TGTGCCAGCAGCTTAGACTACCCACCGGGAGATACGCAGTATTTT.

The chain couples TRBV13 to TRBJ2-7; TRBD2 aligns across 11 bases. V shed 10 bases and J 0 bases; nucleotides not matched to a gene: 8. The CDR3 totals 15 residues. The germline CDR1 and CDR2 sequences are PRHDT and FYEKMQ (reference sequence). The CDR3 nucleotides read TGTGCCATACGGAGACTAGCGGGGAGCTCCTACGAGCAGTACTTC. Amino acid sequence: CAIRRLAGSSYEQYF.

This rearrangement joins TRBV7-9 to TRBJ1-4; D uncertain. CDR1 and CDR2 (germline): SEHNR, FQNEAQ (reference sequence). This CDR3 region has 15 residues. V lost 5 bases and J 0 bases, leaving 10 bases between the germline ends. The CDR3 nucleotides read TGTGCCAGCAGCATAACAGAAACAACTAATGAAAAACTGTTTTTT. It is translated as CASSITETTNEKLFF.

This rearrangement joins TRBV19 to TRBJ1-5, with D maybe TRBD1 (5 bases). The CDR3 has 17 residues. CDR1 is LNHDA, CDR2 SQIVND, per germline (reference sequence). Trimming removed 5 bases at V and 2 bases at J, with 19 bases between. The CDR3 region has the DNA TGTGCCAGTAGTCGCCTTCGGCGGGGCGTGGGCAATCAGCCCCAGCATTTT. Its protein product is CASSRLRRGVGNQPQHF. Supplemented by reference TRBV19 and TRBJ1-5, the full variable domain reads DGGITQSPKYLFRKEGQNVTLSCEQNLNHDAMYWYRQDPGQGLRLIYYSQIVNDFQKGDIAEGYSVSREKKESFPLTVTSAQKNPTAFYLCASSRLRRGVGNQPQHFGDGTRLSIL.